This T cell receptor beta chain is drawn from a study of blood T cell repertoires in COVID-19. The wider study: T cells, B-cell-depleted T cells, or PBMCs supplied cDNA or gDNA.

The CDR3 loop spans 14 amino acids. The junction had 7 bases not matched to a gene; V was cut back by 7 bases and J by 3 bases. Looked up from germline, CDR1 is MNHEY and CDR2 is SVGAGI. Per the study methods: Reference gene primers were amplified, and this amplification served to estimate nucleated cell counts. Only in-frame clones appear in the TCRdb table, and some are missing; sequencing was by immunoSEQ multiplex PCR. V, J and clone size are those of that table, while D and trimming were read from the DNA. This sample yields 30,000 to 35,000 clones, of which about four fifths are seen a single time; 3.6% belongs to the top ten.

What was sequenced was peripheral blood. This chain connects TRBV6-5 to TRBJ2-7, with TRBD2 matching over 9 bases. This clonotype was sampled from a man in his forties or fifties with acute or convalescent COVID-19. The CDR3 DNA reads as TGTGCCAGCATCTTAGCGGGGGCCATCTACGAGCAGTACTTC. It yields the protein CASILAGAIYEQYF.